These 21 T cell receptor beta chains came from one sample sequenced in a study of T cell changes during pregnancy in multiple sclerosis (dated by TCRdb to about 2019). Libraries were prepared through the immunoSEQ multiplex PCR assay. TCRdb re-hosts the immuneACCESS table, in-frame sequences only. Its copies lack some clones; in the studies checked, an unresolved V gene accounts for under half of them, and the cause for the rest is not known. Within this sample are about 40,000 clones, with roughly 94% of them counted one time only. Of the sample, approximately 1.6% falls within the top ten clones. The sample here was peripheral blood, taken in the third trimester of pregnancy. These receptors were collected from a female donor with multiple sclerosis, enrolled in a pregnancy study.

The V gene is TRBV28, the J gene TRBJ2-5, with TRBD1 matching over 8 bases. The V gene's germline CDR1 is MDHEN and CDR2 SYDVKM. The junction had 9 bases not matched to a gene; V was cut back by 4 bases and J by 2 bases. CDR3 length equals 16 residues. The CDR3 loop reads CASSSYSDRGQETQYF. The CDR3 nucleotides are TGTGCCAGCAGTTCCTATAGTGACAGGGGACAAGAGACCCAGTACTTC. The whole variable domain, remainder taken from reference TRBV28 and TRBJ2-5, is DVKVTQSSRYLVKRTGEKVFLECVQDMDHENMFWYRQDPGLGLRLIYFSYDVKMKEKGDIPEGYSVSREKKERFSLILESASTNQTSMYLCASSSYSDRGQETQYFGPGTRLLVL.

V and J are TRBV13 and TRBJ2-2, with TRBD2 as a possible D gene (6 bases). This CDR3 comprises 13 residues. Germline V gives CDR1 PRHDT, CDR2 FYEKMQ (reference sequence). V shed 6 bases and J shed 6 bases, with 11 bases lying between them. CDR3 amino acids: CASSSPSAGELFF. DNA for the CDR3: TGTGCCAGCAGTTCCCCTAGCGCCGGGGAGCTGTTTTTT.

The rearrangement uses TRBV7-9 and TRBJ1-2, with a weak D call TRBD1 (6 bases). The CDR3 loop spans 14 amino acids. The V end was cut by 1 base, the J end by 2 bases, with 8 bases between. CDR1 is SEHNR and CDR2 is FQNEAQ in the germline V gene (reference sequence). The CDR3 coding sequence is TGTGCCAGCAGCTTAGATCAGGGGAACTATGGCTACACCTTC. Encoded protein: CASSLDQGNYGYTF.

The chain combines TRBV2 with TRBJ1-5; D gene uncertain. The CDR3 consists of 13 residues. Looked up from germline, CDR1 is SNHLY and CDR2 is FYNNEI. V lost 3 bases and J lost 6, with 9 bases in between. CDR3: CASSEYEGQPQHF. DNA for the CDR3: TGTGCCAGCAGTGAGTACGAGGGTCAGCCCCAGCATTTT.

The chain carries TRBV2 and TRBJ2-5; D remains ambiguous. Germline CDR1 and CDR2: SNHLY and FYNNEI. Trimming shortened V by 9 bases and J by 4 bases, and 21 bases separated the two germline ends. The length of the CDR3 is 15 residues. In DNA form, the CDR3 reads TGTGCCAGTAGATCAACCGGGTCCATGACAGAGACCCAGTACTTC. Protein: CASRSTGSMTETQYF.

J is TRBJ2-5 and V is TRBV7-9; 8 bases are a match to TRBD2. Germline V gives CDR1 SEHNR, CDR2 FQNEAQ (reference sequence). The CDR3 contains 17 residues. V shed 5 bases and J 4 bases; nucleotides not matched to a gene: 15. The CDR3 reads CASSPVRGGVGGETQYF. For the CDR3, the DNA is TGTGCCAGCAGCCCCGTACGGGGGGGGGTCGGCGGAGAGACCCAGTACTTC.

The rearrangement joins TRBV29-1 to TRBJ1-1, with 9 bases identical to TRBD1. Per germline, CDR1 SQVTM and CDR2 ANQGSEA. V gave up 7 bases and J gave up 8 bases; unmatched junction bases: 17. This CDR3 has 15 amino acids. CDR3 amino acids: CSGKTGGRGFREAFF. In DNA, the CDR3 is TGCAGCGGGAAAACAGGGGGCAGAGGGTTTAGGGAAGCTTTCTTT.

This rearrangement joins TRBV11-3 to TRBJ2-7; TRBD1 is a possible D gene (5 bases). There are 14 residues in the CDR3. Germline lookup yields CDR1 SGHNT and CDR2 YENEEA. V shed 4 bases and J shed 5 bases, with 15 bases lying between them. The CDR3 DNA sequence: TGTGCCAGCAGCTCCCCCCCAGGGTCCAACGAGCAGTACTTC. This encodes CASSSPPGSNEQYF.

The CDR3 loop reads CASSSNRGRNEQFF. In DNA, the CDR3 is TGCGCCAGCAGCTCAAACAGGGGCAGGAATGAGCAGTTCTTC. V and J are TRBV5-1 and TRBJ2-1; TRBD1 matches at 7 bases. This CDR3 comprises 14 residues. The germline CDR1 and CDR2 sequences are SGHRS and YFSETQ. V shed 3 bases, J shed 7 bases, and the junction held 7 bases outside the gene matches.

The gene calls are TRBV28 and TRBJ1-2; TRBD1 might be the D (6 bases). Trimming removed 2 bases from V and 5 bases from J, with 9 bases in between. CDR3 length: 13 residues. CDR1 is MDHEN and CDR2 is SYDVKM in the germline V gene. The CDR3 sequence is CASSLGGAYGYTF. CDR3 nucleotide sequence: TGTGCCAGCAGTTTAGGGGGGGCGTATGGCTACACCTTC.

This clone was seen once. The rearrangement links TRBV7-2 to TRBJ1-2; unclear D gene. Germline V gene sequence: CDR1 SGHTA, CDR2 FQGNSA. V shed 3 bases and J shed 7 bases, with 9 bases lying between them. The CDR3 has 12 amino acids. The CDR3 here is CASSFRDFGYTF. For the CDR3, the DNA is TGTGCCAGCAGCTTCCGGGATTTTGGCTACACCTTC. The whole variable domain, remainder taken from reference TRBV7-2 and TRBJ1-2, is GAGVSQSPSNKVTEKGKDVELRCDPISGHTALYWYRQSLGQGLEFLIYFQGNSAPDKSGLPSDRFSAERTGGSVSTLTIQRTQQEDSAVYLCASSFRDFGYTFGSGTRLTVV.

The chain combines TRBV27 with TRBJ2-1, with a possible D match to TRBD1 (6 bases). In germline, CDR1 is MNHEY, CDR2 SMNVEV (reference sequence). The V end was cut by 3 bases, the J end by 2 bases, with 20 bases between. The CDR3 totals 18 residues. CDR3 sequence: CASSLGHYGAIPYNEQFF. The CDR3 DNA follows: TGTGCCAGCAGTTTGGGACACTACGGCGCCATACCCTACAATGAGCAGTTCTTC.

V is TRBV6-4 and J is TRBJ2-5; 14 bases align to TRBD2. With 8 bases clipped from V and 4 bases from J, the junction kept 6 bases outside the gene matches. Germline V lookup: CDR1 MRHNA, CDR2 SNTAGT. The CDR3 loop spans 15 amino acids. CDR3 sequence (DNA): TGTGCCAGCGGGGGGACTAGCGGGGGAAGAGAGACCCAGTACTTC. It is translated as CASGGTSGGRETQYF.

The gene calls are TRBV30 and TRBJ1-2; 9 positions match TRBD1. This CDR3 spans 14 amino acids. The germline gives CDR1 GTSNPN, CDR2 SVGIG (reference sequence). V was clipped by 5 bases and J by 4 bases; unmatched bases: 8. CDR3 coding DNA: TGTGCCTGGGGGGTTCCACAGGGGGCCTATGGCTACACCTTC. Amino acid sequence: CAWGVPQGAYGYTF.

This sequence joins TRBV27 and TRBJ1-1, with D perhaps matching TRBD1 (6 bases). CDR1 is MNHEY, CDR2 SMNVEV, per germline (reference sequence). This CDR3 is built from 13 residues. Trimming cost V 2 bases and J 6 bases, with 10 bases left between them. CDR3 in amino acids: CASSLVGGPEAFF. The CDR3 bases are TGTGCCAGCAGTTTAGTGGGGGGGCCTGAAGCTTTCTTT.

The V call is TRBV10-3, the J call TRBJ2-2, with TRBD1 identical over 7 bases. CDR3 size: 14 residues. Germline CDR1 and CDR2: ENHRY and SYGVKD. V shed 11 bases and J 3 bases; nucleotides not matched to a gene: 9. The chain's CDR3 is CAATSGQHTGELFF. The CDR3 DNA is TGTGCCGCGACCTCGGGACAGCACACCGGGGAGCTGTTTTTT.

Regarding this clone: The sample has other DNA sequences that encode this CDR3 too. The CDR3 nucleotides read TGTGCCAGTAGTACTTCGGTGAACACCGGGGAGCTGTTTTTT. It is translated as CASSTSVNTGELFF. The chain carries TRBV19 and TRBJ2-2; no reliable D call. Per germline, CDR1 LNHDA and CDR2 SQIVND (reference sequence). V was shortened by 4 bases and J by 1 base, with 7 bases between the two germline ends. The CDR3 is 14 residues long.

The gene calls are TRBV5-1 and TRBJ1-5, with unresolved D. Trimming removed 3 bases from V and 2 bases from J, with 9 bases in between. The CDR3 covers 14 residues. The germline V gene encodes CDR1 SGHRS and CDR2 YFSETQ. CDR3 in amino acids: CASSSGGGNQPQHF. The CDR3 DNA is TGCGCCAGCAGCTCCGGCGGAGGCAATCAGCCCCAGCATTTT.

V usage is TRBV19 and J usage is TRBJ1-1, with 8 bases identical to TRBD1. The CDR3 has 15 amino acids. The J segment lost 1 base and the V segment lost 5 bases, leaving 6 bases of the junction unmatched. CDR1 is LNHDA and CDR2 is SQIVND in the germline V gene (reference sequence). The CDR3 sequence: CASSVRQGKNTEAFF. In DNA, the CDR3 is TGTGCCAGTAGTGTCAGACAGGGGAAGAACACTGAAGCTTTCTTT.

The chain employs TRBV4-1 and TRBJ2-1, with TRBD2 matching over 8 bases. The V segment lost 1 base and the J segment 7 bases; nucleotides outside the gene matches: 6. Germline CDR1 is MGHRA and CDR2 is YSYEKL. The CDR3 has 15 residues. CDR3 loop: CASSQAGGLPNEQFF. The DNA of the CDR3 is TGCGCCAGCAGCCAAGCGGGGGGGCTACCTAATGAGCAGTTCTTC.

This chain links TRBV5-1 with TRBJ2-1, with TRBD1 matching over 10 bases. Per the germline V gene, CDR1 is SGHRS and CDR2 is YFSETQ. The CDR3 extends over 15 amino acids. The V segment lost 4 bases and the J segment 6 bases; nucleotides outside the gene matches: 7. The CDR3 is CASSIGTGAGNEQFF. In DNA, the CDR3 is TGCGCCAGCAGCATAGGGACAGGGGCGGGCAATGAGCAGTTCTTC.